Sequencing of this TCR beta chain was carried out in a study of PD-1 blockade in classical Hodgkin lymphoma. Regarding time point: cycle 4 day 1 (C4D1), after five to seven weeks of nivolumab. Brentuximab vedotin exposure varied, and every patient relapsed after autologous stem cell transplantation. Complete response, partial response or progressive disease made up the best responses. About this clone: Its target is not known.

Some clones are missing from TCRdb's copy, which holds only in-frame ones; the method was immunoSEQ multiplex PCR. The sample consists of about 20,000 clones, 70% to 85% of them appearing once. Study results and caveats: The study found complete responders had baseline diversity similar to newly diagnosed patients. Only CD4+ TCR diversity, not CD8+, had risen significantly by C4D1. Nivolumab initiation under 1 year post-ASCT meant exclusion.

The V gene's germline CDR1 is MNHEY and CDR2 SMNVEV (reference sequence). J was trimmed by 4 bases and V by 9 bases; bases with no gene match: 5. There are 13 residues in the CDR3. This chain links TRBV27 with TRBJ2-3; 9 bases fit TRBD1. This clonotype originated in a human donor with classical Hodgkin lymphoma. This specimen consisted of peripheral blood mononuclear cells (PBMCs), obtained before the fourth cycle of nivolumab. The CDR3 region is CASGQGRPDTQYF. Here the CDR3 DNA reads TGTGCCAGTGGACAGGGGAGGCCAGATACGCAGTATTTT.